This T cell receptor beta chain was sequenced in a study of CD8+ T cells in alopecia areata. As for the study in general: Treatment with tofacitinib (6 to 18 months) was followed by 6 months off drug. Points from the study as a whole: Clonality in lesional scalp, especially alopecia totalis/universalis, exceeded that of normal scalp.

As for treatment: oral pan-JAK inhibitor, 5-10 mg twice daily. Sorting of CD4+ and CD8+ T cells was performed on PBMCs. Comment on this clone: Its cognate antigen is unknown.

CDR1 and CDR2 from the germline V gene are GTSNPN and SVGIG (reference sequence). This CDR3 region has 16 residues. Trimming removed 2 bases at V and 5 bases at J, with 16 bases between. Extracted from the samples, RNA was reverse transcribed into cDNA to serve as the sequencing template. This table comes from immunoSEQ multiplex PCR, and its TCRdb copy is limited to in-frame clones, with some not included. The data contain under 200,000 clones, less than 70% of them singletons. Material: CD4+ T cells sorted from blood, obtained at week 24, from a patient treated with tofacitinib. This sequence was found in a human donor with alopecia areata. The chain recombines TRBV30 with TRBJ1-6; D is unclear. CDR3 loop: CAWSPGPLLNNSPLHF. Here the CDR3 DNA reads TGTGCCTGGAGTCCCGGCCCTCTCCTGAATAATTCACCCCTCCACTTT. Using reference TRBV30 and TRBJ1-6 for the parts outside the CDR3, the full variable domain is SQTIHQWPATLVQPVGSPLSLECTVEGTSNPNLYWYRQAAGRGLQLLFYSVGIGQISSEVPQNLSASRPQDRQFILSSKKLLLSDSGFYLCAWSPGPLLNNSPLHFGNGTRLTVT.